A single sample is the source of the 5 T cell receptor beta chains below, sequenced in a study of shared clonotypes between healthy human individuals. Generated by immunoSEQ multiplex PCR, the TCRdb table keeps only in-frame clones and is missing some. This sample has approximately 500,000 clones, with 60% to 80% found just once. The specimen was PBMCs. These receptors all stem from a woman aged 40 to 49 in good health. Some clones in this sample may be carry-over from other donors' samples.

This sequence joins TRBV5-1 and TRBJ1-5; D gene unclear. Germline V lookup: CDR1 SGHRS, CDR2 YFSETQ. V dropped 0 bases and J dropped 3 bases, with 10 bases sitting between them. The CDR3 totals 15 residues. The CDR3 DNA follows: TGCGCCAGCAGCTTGGCCGGGCAGGTCAATCAGCCCCAGCATTTT. Its translation is CASSLAGQVNQPQHF. Full variable domain (missing parts from reference TRBV5-1 and TRBJ1-5): KAGVTQTPRYLIKTRGQQVTLSCSPISGHRSVSWYQQTPGQGLQFLFEYFSETQRNKGNFPGRFSGRQFSNSRSEMNVSTLELGDSALYLCASSLAGQVNQPQHFGDGTRLSIL.

In this sample, this clone turned up a few times. This chain joins TRBV6-5 and TRBJ2-7; no reliable D call. CDR1 is MNHEY, CDR2 SVGAGI, per germline. Between the trimmed V and J ends, which lost 2 bases and 4 bases, there was a span of 18 bases. The CDR3 is 16 amino acids. This chain's CDR3 is CASSYRPMPPFYEQYF. CDR3 bases: TGTGCCAGCAGTTACCGGCCCATGCCCCCATTTTACGAGCAGTACTTC.

This chain joins TRBV19 and TRBJ2-1; 7 bases match TRBD2. V dropped 3 bases and J dropped 5; count of bases not matched to a gene: 10. CDR3 length equals 16 residues. The germline V gene encodes CDR1 LNHDA and CDR2 SQIVND (reference sequence). The DNA for the CDR3 is TGTGCCAGTAGTATCTCGGGGGGAGTTACAAACAATGAGCAGTTCTTC. Translating gives CASSISGGVTNNEQFF.

The chain combines TRBV6-1 with TRBJ2-4; D is possibly TRBD1 (5 bases). Germline CDR1 MNHNS, CDR2 SASEGT. V lost 8 bases and J lost 6, with 17 bases in between. The CDR3 runs to 14 residues. This CDR3 reads CASAQDRPPNIQYF. The CDR3 DNA reads TGTGCCAGCGCTCAAGACAGACCCCCAAACATTCAGTACTTC.

V gene TRBV6-1 combines with J gene TRBJ2-7; D is unclear. V lost 1 base and J lost 5, with 15 bases in between. Germline CDR1 and CDR2: MNHNS and SASEGT. The CDR3 is 15 amino acids. CDR3 sequence (DNA): TGTGCCAGCAGTGAAGTGTGGCCTTCTGGGAACGAGCAGTACTTC. It yields the protein CASSEVWPSGNEQYF.